These T cell receptor beta chains were read from a single sample in a study of shared clonotypes between healthy human individuals. Data came from immunoSEQ multiplex PCR; TCRdb stores just in-frame clones and leaves some out. This sample carries a few million clones, roughly 95% of them seen once, and the ten largest clones take about 1.7%. The sample consisted of naive CD8+ T cells from PBMCs. The origin of the receptors is a man between 18 and 35 years old in good health. Some clones in this sample may be carry-over from other donors' samples. The conserved cysteine and the conserved F or W are not part of the CDR3 here. D genes are given only for firm matches.

D gene: TRBD1
V gene: TRBV5-1
J gene: TRBJ2-1
CDR3 protein: ASSLLLQGKNEQF

D gene: -
V gene: TRBV29-1
J gene: TRBJ2-7
CDR3 protein: SATGKGYEQY

D gene: TRBD1
V gene: TRBV15
J gene: TRBJ2-1
CDR3 protein: ATSSWDRGLNEQF

D gene: -
V gene: TRBV9
J gene: TRBJ2-7
CDR3 protein: ASSVNPGPSPYEQY

D gene: -
V gene: TRBV9
J gene: TRBJ1-2
CDR3 protein: ASSVAQDSAYYGYT

D gene: TRBD1
V gene: TRBV28
J gene: TRBJ2-1
CDR3 protein: ASRAGTGSRNEQF

D gene: -
V gene: TRBV9
J gene: TRBJ2-1
CDR3 protein: ASSVERGGAYNEQF

D gene: TRBD1
V gene: TRBV28
J gene: TRBJ2-7
CDR3 protein: ASSIKPTGGYDEQY

D gene: TRBD2
V gene: TRBV29-1
J gene: TRBJ2-1
CDR3 protein: SVEARPSGNPRSSYNEQF

D gene: -
V gene: TRBV9
J gene: TRBJ2-7
CDR3 protein: ASSVGLTSEQY

D gene: TRBD1
V gene: TRBV11-1
J gene: TRBJ2-3
CDR3 protein: ASRPGTGYTQY

D gene: TRBD2
V gene: TRBV7-3
J gene: TRBJ2-7
CDR3 protein: ASSPGAGADYEQY

D gene: -
V gene: TRBV5-5
J gene: TRBJ2-5
CDR3 protein: ASSLLGAGQETQY

D gene: -
V gene: TRBV7-6
J gene: TRBJ2-1
CDR3 protein: ASSLVPTPSETNNEQF

D gene: -
V gene: TRBV19
J gene: TRBJ2-3
CDR3 protein: ASSLIRGDTQY

D gene: -
V gene: TRBV9
J gene: TRBJ2-3
CDR3 protein: ASSAGISTDTQY

D gene: -
V gene: TRBV28
J gene: TRBJ2-5
CDR3 protein: ASIGRGVQETQY

D gene: TRBD1
V gene: TRBV6-5
J gene: TRBJ1-5
CDR3 protein: ASRPGTGNQPQH

D gene: TRBD2
V gene: TRBV4-2
J gene: TRBJ2-3
CDR3 protein: ASSQGTSGPTDTQY

D gene: -
V gene: TRBV5-1
J gene: TRBJ1-2
CDR3 protein: ASSGWDGFNYGYT

D gene: -
V gene: TRBV28
J gene: TRBJ2-5
CDR3 protein: ASSALSPQETQY

D gene: -
V gene: TRBV6-5
J gene: TRBJ2-5
CDR3 protein: ASSPTGWETQY

D gene: TRBD2
V gene: TRBV4-1
J gene: TRBJ2-7
CDR3 protein: ASSQLAGAYYEQY

D gene: TRBD1
V gene: TRBV10-3
J gene: TRBJ2-7
CDR3 protein: AISESGQVHYEQY

D gene: -
V gene: TRBV19
J gene: TRBJ2-3
CDR3 protein: ASSISPELSTDTQY

D gene: -
V gene: TRBV5-6
J gene: TRBJ1-2
CDR3 protein: ASSPDRTYSGYT

D gene: -
V gene: TRBV4-2
J gene: TRBJ1-4
CDR3 protein: ASSHGEKLF